Listed here is a single T cell receptor beta chain. Method: immunoSEQ multiplex PCR; TCRdb's copy keeps in-frame clones and lacks some. The table shows roughly 280,000 clones, with about 88% occurring only once. The CDR3 covers 17 residues. The germline gives CDR1 SGHTA, CDR2 FQGTGA. V lost 2 bases to trimming and J lost 2 bases; unmatched junction nucleotides: 5. The sample is drawn from a study of blood T cell repertoires in COVID-19. Two consecutive negative NP/OP PCR tests, clearance, or resolved symptoms defined Cohort 3 recovery. This clonotype was obtained from a woman aged 50 to 60 who had recovered from COVID-19. Sequencing input: PBMCs or T cells enriched from blood (not recorded which). The chain carries TRBV7-3 and TRBJ2-1; 11 nucleotides match TRBD2. The CDR3 reads CASSLGLAGGTYNEQFF. The CDR3 nucleotides read TGTGCCAGCAGCTTAGGGCTAGCGGGAGGTACCTACAATGAGCAGTTCTTC.